A single sample is the source of the 26 T cell receptor beta chains below, sequenced in a study of regulatory T cells in long-lasting Graves disease. In building TCR beta libraries, iRepertoire HTBI primers were used together with Arm-PCR of CDR3 regions. TCRdb ran MiXCR on the multiplex PCR reads and lists one entry per CDR3 protein. The data contain roughly 400,000 distinct CDR3 sequences, roughly 20% of them singletons. The time point is: persistent/refractory GD, antithyroid drugs over 5 years with positive TRAb. Generation of the TCR library employed RNA extracted from PBMCs. The starting material was peripheral blood mononuclear cells (PBMCs), obtained when the disease was refractory, from a patient treated with antithyroid drugs. All receptors come from a female donor with Graves disease.

This clonotype has ten or more counts. V and J are TRBV10-3 and TRBJ1-2; D unresolved. There are 16 residues in the CDR3. The ends were cut back, 0 bases at V and 4 bases at J, with 15 bases in the middle. CDR1 and CDR2 from the germline V gene are ENHRY and SYGVKD. The CDR3 nucleotides are TGTGCCATCAGTGAGTCGTCGGAGGCACGGACCTATGGCTACACCTTC. Its translation is CAISESSEARTYGYTF.

This clonotype came up many times. CDR3 protein: CASSLTGGTNEKLFF. The CDR3 DNA is TGTGCCAGCAGCTTAACGGGAGGTACTAATGAAAAACTGTTTTTT. V usage is TRBV7-3 and J usage is TRBJ1-4; no firm D call. Germline V gene sequence: CDR1 SGHTA, CDR2 FQGTGA. The length of the CDR3 is 15 residues. V lost 0 bases and J lost 2, with 7 bases in between.

This clonotype was found many times. The V call is TRBV7-9, the J call TRBJ2-7, with 7 bases identical to TRBD2. The CDR3 is made up of 16 amino acids. Losses at the gene ends were 5 bases for V and 3 bases for J; bases not matched to a gene: 13. The V gene's germline CDR1 is SEHNR and CDR2 FQNEAQ (reference sequence). The DNA for the CDR3 is TGTGCCAGCAGCGGGGAGGGCGGATCCCCCCTCTACGAGCAGTACTTC. Translating gives CASSGEGGSPLYEQYF.

The table lists this clonotype with many counts. This chain uses TRBV6-1 with TRBJ1-2; D remains unclear. Germline loops: CDR1 MNHNS, CDR2 SASEGT. The V end was cut by 3 bases, the J end by 3 bases, with 8 bases between. The CDR3 covers 13 residues. The CDR3 nucleotides are TGTGCCAGCAGTGACCGACGGGACTATGGCTACACCTTC. It codes for CASSDRRDYGYTF.

The V and J genes are TRBV25-1 and TRBJ2-2; TRBD1 matches at 11 bases. Germline loops: CDR1 MGHDK, CDR2 SYGVNS. V lost 3 bases, J lost 4 bases, and 4 bases stayed unmatched. The CDR3 sequence is 16 residues long. The CDR3 coding sequence is TGTGCCAGCAGTGAGACCGGGACAGGGGGCACCGGGGAGCTGTTTTTT. It yields the protein CASSETGTGGTGELFF.

The rearrangement uses TRBV29-1 and TRBJ2-2, with D possibly being TRBD2 (5 bases). Trimming removed 3 bases at V and 1 base at J, with 6 bases between. Per the germline V gene, CDR1 is SQVTM and CDR2 is ANQGSEA. CDR3 size: 13 residues. CDR3 nucleotides: TGCAGCGTTGAGGCGGGGAACACCGGGGAGCTGTTTTTT. Translating it yields CSVEAGNTGELFF.

This clonotype was detected ten times or more. The V gene is TRBV29-1, the J gene TRBJ2-5; D call uncertain. CDR1 is SQVTM, CDR2 ANQGSEA, per germline. This CDR3 has 14 amino acids. Deletions cut 2 bases from V and 0 bases from J, with 10 bases between. The CDR3 sequence: CSVEHLMYQETQYF. As DNA, the CDR3 is TGCAGCGTTGAACACCTTATGTACCAAGAGACCCAGTACTTC.

This clonotype occurred many times. The gene calls are TRBV28 and TRBJ1-2, with 10 bases fitting TRBD1. Per germline, CDR1 MDHEN and CDR2 SYDVKM. Trimming removed 8 bases from V and 8 bases from J; junction bases left unmatched: 8. The CDR3 runs 13 residues. The CDR3 DNA reads as TGTGCCAGCCGACAGGGGGCAGGTGGGGGCTACACCTTC. Translation: CASRQGAGGGYTF.

This clonotype showed up many times. The CDR3 here is CASSLLLGSPLHF. CDR3 sequence (DNA): TGTGCCAGCAGTTTATTACTGGGGTCACCCCTCCACTTT. The chain couples TRBV27 to TRBJ1-6, with D unresolved. The CDR3 sequence is 13 residues long. Germline V gives CDR1 MNHEY, CDR2 SMNVEV (reference sequence). Between the trimmed V and J ends, which lost 1 base and 10 bases, there was a span of 8 bases.

In this sample, this clonotype turned up many times. Written as DNA, the CDR3 is TGTGCCAGCAACCCGGGACTAGGGGGAGAGACCCAGTACTTC. It codes for CASNPGLGGETQYF. This rearrangement joins TRBV11-2 to TRBJ2-5; TRBD2 agrees at 8 bases. J was trimmed by 4 bases and V by 7 bases; bases with no gene match: 8. The germline V gene encodes CDR1 SGHAT and CDR2 FQNNGV. This CDR3 spans 14 amino acids.

This clonotype was counted at least ten times. This chain connects TRBV28 to TRBJ2-4; TRBD1 is a possible D gene (5 bases). CDR3 size: 12 residues. Germline-derived CDR1 and CDR2 are MDHEN and SYDVKM. With 4 bases removed from V and 7 bases from J, the gap between germline ends came to 8 bases. CDR3 region: CASSSQENIQYF. The CDR3 DNA reads as TGTGCCAGCAGTTCACAGGAGAACATTCAGTACTTC. Filled out from reference TRBV28 and TRBJ2-4, the complete variable domain reads DVKVTQSSRYLVKRTGEKVFLECVQDMDHENMFWYRQDPGLGLRLIYFSYDVKMKEKGDIPEGYSVSREKKERFSLILESASTNQTSMYLCASSSQENIQYFGAGTRLSVL.

The CDR3 reads CATSRDAGEDTQYF. In DNA, the CDR3 is TGTGCCACCAGCAGAGATGCGGGAGAGGATACGCAGTATTTT. The chain employs TRBV15 and TRBJ2-3, with TRBD2 matching over 7 bases. CDR1 LNHNV and CDR2 YYDKDF come from the germline V gene (reference sequence). Trimming removed 0 bases from V and 6 bases from J; junction bases left unmatched: 3. The CDR3 has 14 residues.

This chain connects TRBV4-3 to TRBJ2-7, with D hard to call. The germline V and J ends were trimmed by 4 bases and 2 bases, with 15 bases remaining between them. The CDR3 sequence is 15 residues long. The V gene's germline CDR1 is LGHNA and CDR2 YSLEER. The CDR3 loop reads CASSRQTDGAYEQYF. The CDR3 DNA reads TGCGCCAGCAGCCGACAAACGGACGGAGCCTACGAGCAGTACTTC.

This clonotype was counted between two and nine times. This chain links TRBV7-2 with TRBJ1-3; no clear D. This CDR3 has 16 residues. The V end lost 1 base, the J end lost 0 bases, and 10 bases lay between the germline ends. The germline V gene has CDR1 SGHTA and CDR2 FQGNSA. The CDR3 here is CASSLVVTASGNTIYF. CDR3 sequence (DNA): TGTGCCAGCAGCTTAGTGGTGACGGCCTCTGGAAACACCATATATTTT.

With respect to this clonotype: Given a much more abundant clone one base away, this may be a read error. V is TRBV27 and J is TRBJ2-7; D not certain. CDR1 and CDR2 from the germline V gene are MNHEY and SMNVEV (reference sequence). Deletions cut 6 bases from V and 0 bases from J, with 12 bases between. The length of the CDR3 is 14 residues. CDR3 DNA: TGTGCCAGCAGAATACAAATGGACTCCTACGAGCAGTACTTC. Amino acid sequence: CASRIQMDSYEQYF.

As to this clonotype: A junction boundary mismatches the germline segment, possibly from a read error. The chain carries TRBV28 and TRBJ2-3; TRBD2 matches 8 bases. CDR1 and CDR2 from the germline V gene are MDHEN and SYDVKM. The CDR3 consists of 15 residues. CDR3 sequence (DNA): TGTGCCAGCAGTTTGACGGGAGGGCCAATAGATACGCAGTACTTT. The encoded protein is CASSLTGGPIDTQYF.

This clonotype was detected many times. One end of the junction varies from germline; a read error may be responsible. The CDR3 region has the DNA TGTGCCAGCAGCATAGAGGCGGGCTACGAGCAGTACTTC. Amino acids: CASSIEAGYEQYF. The V call is TRBV11-2, the J call TRBJ2-7, with D maybe TRBD2 (5 bases). CDR1 is SGHAT, CDR2 FQNNGV, per germline. The CDR3 extends over 13 amino acids.

This clonotype turned up a few times. The chain has TRBV11-2 and TRBJ2-1; D is possibly TRBD2 (6 bases). The germline CDR1 and CDR2 sequences are SGHAT and FQNNGV. Trimming removed 5 bases from V and 0 bases from J, with 14 bases in between. The CDR3 runs to 16 residues. The CDR3: CASSPGRGSSYNEQFF. The CDR3 nucleotides are TGTGCCAGCAGCCCTGGGCGGGGCAGCTCCTACAATGAGCAGTTCTTC.

The chain employs TRBV5-1 and TRBJ2-7, with 7 bases identical to TRBD1. The J segment lost 7 bases and the V segment lost 2 bases, leaving 12 bases of the junction unmatched. Germline lookup yields CDR1 SGHRS and CDR2 YFSETQ. The CDR3 consists of 15 residues. CDR3 loop: CASSFSPGTDLEQYF. CDR3 in DNA: TGCGCCAGCAGCTTCTCCCCCGGGACAGATTTGGAGCAGTACTTC.

For the CDR3, the DNA is TGTGCCAGCTCACCACCAGGGGGGACAGGCGCTTACGAGCAGTACTTC. Residues: CASSPPGGTGAYEQYF. The chain has TRBV18 and TRBJ2-7; 8 bases line up with TRBD1. After removal of 0 bases from V and 4 bases from J, the junction contained 8 bases not matched to a gene. This CDR3 spans 16 amino acids. Germline V gives CDR1 KGHSH, CDR2 LQKENI.

V usage is TRBV12-3 or TRBV12-4 and J usage is TRBJ2-2, with TRBD2 as a possible D gene (6 bases). The CDR3 runs 15 residues. V shed 4 bases and J shed 5 bases, with 14 bases lying between them. The CDR3 DNA is TGTGCCAGCAGTTCGAGGGGTGGGGGGACCGGGGAGCTGTTTTTT. This translates into CASSSRGGGTGELFF.

This rearrangement joins TRBV10-3 to TRBJ1-1; D may be TRBD1 (6 bases). The CDR3 consists of 16 residues. V shed 2 bases and J shed 5 bases, with 18 bases lying between them. Germline V gene sequence: CDR1 ENHRY, CDR2 SYGVKD. The CDR3 loop is CAISELGQRGGTEAFF. CDR3 nucleotide sequence: TGTGCCATCAGTGAGCTAGGACAGCGGGGAGGGACTGAAGCTTTCTTT.

Turning to this clonotype: This sequence may be a read error, since a much larger clone differs from it by one base. This chain links TRBV11-1 with TRBJ2-2; the D gene is possibly TRBD2 (5 bases). The CDR3 spans 14 residues. Germline loops: CDR1 SGHAT, CDR2 FQDESV (reference sequence). The DNA of the CDR3 is TGTGCCAGCAGCTTAAACGGCAACACCGGGGAGCTGGTTTTT. This codes for CASSLNGNTGELVF. The full variable domain, with the rest looked up from reference TRBV11-1 and TRBJ2-2, is EAEVAQSPRYKITEKSQAVAFWCDPISGHATLYWYRQILGQGPELLVQFQDESVVDDSQLPKDRFSAERLKGVDSTLKIQPAELGDSAMYLCASSLNGNTGELVFGEGSRLTVL.

This chain uses TRBV30 with TRBJ2-7, with a weak D call TRBD2 (6 bases). CDR1 GTSNPN and CDR2 SVGIG come from the germline V gene (reference sequence). The length of the CDR3 is 11 residues. V lost 3 bases and J 4 bases, leaving 7 bases between the germline ends. This CDR3 is CAWRDYYEQYF. CDR3 sequence (DNA): TGTGCCTGGAGGGACTATTACGAGCAGTACTTC.

The chain uses TRBV10-1 and TRBJ2-5; D is uncertain. Germline CDR1 reads WNHNN; CDR2 reads SYGVQD (reference sequence). The ends were cut back, 3 bases at V and 1 base at J, with 9 bases in the middle. There are 14 residues in the CDR3. The CDR3 DNA reads TGCGCCAGCAGTGAAACCCTCCCCCAAGAGACCCAGTACTTC. This gives the protein CASSETLPQETQYF.

The V and J genes are TRBV6-2 or TRBV6-3 and TRBJ1-1; D remains unclear. V gave up 8 bases and J gave up 1 base, with 8 bases separating them. Germline CDR1 is MNHEY and CDR2 is SVGEGT. The CDR3 is 12 residues long. CDR3 loop: CASLGWNTEAFF. As DNA, the CDR3 is TGTGCCAGCCTAGGATGGAACACTGAAGCTTTCTTT.